This is a list of T cell receptor beta chains from one sample in a study of T cell responses to AZD1222 COVID-19 vaccine. TCRdb's table, derived via immunoSEQ multiplex PCR, lists solely in-frame clones and lacks some. The table shows about 140,000 clones, with roughly 90% occurring only once. Sequencing was performed on peripheral blood, taken 28 days after the second AZD1222 dose. All receptors come from an adult who received the AZD1222 COVID-19 vaccine. CDR3s include the opening cysteine and the closing phenylalanine or tryptophan. A D gene is named only where the DNA matches it firmly. Expanded clones are given a class, and other clones once, few, many or no size at all.

TGTGCCAGCAGTGCAGGGATCCTGGCCGAGCAGTACTTC CASSAGILAEQYF - TRBJ2-7 TRBV28 -
TGTGCCAGCATCAGGGTAGGGCGTGACTACGAGCAGTACTTC CASIRVGRDYEQYF - TRBJ2-7 TRBV28 -
TGTGCCAGCAGCCCAATCCCGGGACACAGGAACTATGGCTACACCTTC CASSPIPGHRNYGYTF - TRBJ1-2 TRBV6-2/TRBV6-3 -
TGTGCCTGGAGTGTGGGAGCGGGGGAGCAGTTCTTC CAWSVGAGEQFF - TRBJ2-1 TRBV30 TRBD2
TGTGCCAGCAGCTTAGGAACCGGGGAGCTGTTTTTT CASSLGTGELFF - TRBJ2-2 TRBV11-3 -
TGTGCCAGTTCCCTAGCGGTCCACTCCTACGAGCAGTACTTC CASSLAVHSYEQYF - TRBJ2-7 TRBV28 TRBD2
TGCGCCAGCAGCCAAGCGGGAGAGACCCAGTACTTC CASSQAGETQYF - TRBJ2-5 TRBV4-1 -
TGTGCCAGTAGTCCACAGGGACTTAGCAATCAGCCCCAGCATTTT CASSPQGLSNQPQHF - TRBJ1-5 TRBV19 -
TGTGCCAGCAGCCTCGACAGAAACACTGAAGCTTTCTTT CASSLDRNTEAFF - TRBJ1-1 TRBV7-6 -
TGTGCCAGCAGTTACGCGAGCTCCTACGAGCAGTACTTC CASSYASSYEQYF - TRBJ2-7 TRBV6-5 -
TGTGCCAGCAGTCCCCAGACTAGCGGGACCTCCTACGAGCAGTACTTC CASSPQTSGTSYEQYF - TRBJ2-7 TRBV6-2/TRBV6-3 TRBD2
TGTGCCAGCAGTTTTTTAGGGACTAGCGGGACCAACAATGAGCAGTTCTTC CASSFLGTSGTNNEQFF - TRBJ2-1 TRBV2 TRBD2
TGTGCCACCAGCAGGGACGTAATCTCCTACAATGAGCAGTTCTTC CATSRDVISYNEQFF - TRBJ2-1 TRBV15 -
TGTGCCAGCAGCTGGGGGTCGGACTCCTACGAGCAGTACTTC CASSWGSDSYEQYF - TRBJ2-7 TRBV5-6 -
TGTGCCAGCAGTCCCTGGGGTGCAGGCACCTCCTACGAGCAGTACTTC CASSPWGAGTSYEQYF - TRBJ2-7 TRBV6-2/TRBV6-3 -
TGTGCCTGGAGTGGGTACGAGCAGTACTTC CAWSGYEQYF few TRBJ2-7 TRBV30 -
TGTGCCTGGAGCGCAGGGGCCAGCTCCTACAATGAGCAGTTCTTC CAWSAGASSYNEQFF - TRBJ2-1 TRBV30 -
TGTGCCAGCAGTGATCTGGGGAAATCAGATACGCAGTATTTT CASSDLGKSDTQYF - TRBJ2-3 TRBV6-4 -
TGTGCCAGCAGTCAACGTCCCGGGACTAGCGGGAGGGCCAGAGATACGCAGTATTTT CASSQRPGTSGRARDTQYF - TRBJ2-3 TRBV6-6 TRBD2
TGCGCCAGCAGCCACTTAGACGGGAGCACTGAAGCTTTCTTT CASSHLDGSTEAFF - TRBJ1-1 TRBV4-1 -
TGTGCCAGCAGTTACTCGATTCGGGGAAAGCACATTCAGTACTTC CASSYSIRGKHIQYF - TRBJ2-4 TRBV6-5 -
TGTGCCTGGCGACTTAGCGCTAATGAGCAGTTCTTC CAWRLSANEQFF once TRBJ2-1 TRBV30 -
TGTGCCAGCACGCAGGGATTGAACTATGGCTACACCTTC CASTQGLNYGYTF - TRBJ1-2 TRBV6-5 -
TGTGCCAGCAGCTCCCGTGGGACCGGGGAGCTGTTTTTT CASSSRGTGELFF few TRBJ2-2 TRBV11-3 -
TGTGCCATCAGTGAGGGGGTGAACACTGAAGCTTTCTTT CAISEGVNTEAFF once TRBJ1-1 TRBV10-3 -
TGTGCCAGCAGCAGGGGCACTGAAGCTTTCTTT CASSRGTEAFF - TRBJ1-1 TRBV12-3/TRBV12-4 -
TGTGCCAGCAGCTTAAGGTTCCAAGCCTCCTACGAGCAGTACTTC CASSLRFQASYEQYF once TRBJ2-7 TRBV11-2 -
TGTGCCACCAGCAGAGATATGGGCTACACCTTC CATSRDMGYTF - TRBJ1-2 TRBV15 -
TGTGCCAGCAGCTCAAACGGGCGGGGGGCGATGTCCTACGAGCAGTACTTC CASSSNGRGAMSYEQYF - TRBJ2-7 TRBV13 TRBD2
TGTGCCAGCAGCCTAGGACAGGGCCGGAACTATGGCTACACCTTC CASSLGQGRNYGYTF - TRBJ1-2 TRBV11-1 TRBD1
TGTGCCAGCTCACCACCGGCAGGCTGGTATGAGCAGTTCTTC CASSPPAGWYEQFF - TRBJ2-1 TRBV18 -
TGTGCCAGCAGTGAGCCGGGACAGGGCAGGGGTGAGCAGTTCTTC CASSEPGQGRGEQFF - TRBJ2-1 TRBV6-2/TRBV6-3 TRBD1
TGTGCCAGTAGTCGTTTCAATGGCTACACCTTC CASSRFNGYTF - TRBJ1-2 TRBV19 -
TGTGCCAGCAGCCGTGGGTTGATCTCTGGAAACACCATATATTTT CASSRGLISGNTIYF - TRBJ1-3 TRBV9 -
TGTGCCTGGAGCTTTGGACAGGGAACGTGGGGCTACACCTTC CAWSFGQGTWGYTF - TRBJ1-2 TRBV30 TRBD1
TGTGCCAGCAGTTCGTGGACAGGTTTAAGCTCTGGGGCCAACGTCCTGACTTTC CASSSWTGLSSGANVLTF - TRBJ2-6 TRBV28 TRBD1
TGTGCTAGTGGCCTGACGGTGAACACTGAAGCTTTCTTT CASGLTVNTEAFF - TRBJ1-1 TRBV12-5 -
TGTGCCAGCAGCGGAACAGGTGGCTCCTATAATTCACCCCTCCACTTT CASSGTGGSYNSPLHF - TRBJ1-6 TRBV14 -
TGTGCCAGCAGCATTCTAGCGGGAGCAAGAGATACGCAGTATTTT CASSILAGARDTQYF once TRBJ2-3 TRBV9 TRBD2
TGTGCCAGCAGTGATCGAGAGAGCTATGGCTACACCTTC CASSDRESYGYTF once TRBJ1-2 TRBV25-1 -
TGTGCCTGGAGCCCGGGGGGCCCTAACTATGGCTACACCTTC CAWSPGGPNYGYTF - TRBJ1-2 TRBV30 -
TGTGCCAGTAGTATATATACAGGAGGGAATCAGCCCCAGCATTTT CASSIYTGGNQPQHF - TRBJ1-5 TRBV19 -
TGTGCCAGTAGTACGTCAGGGGGCGGCAATCAGCCCCAGCATTTT CASSTSGGGNQPQHF - TRBJ1-5 TRBV19 TRBD1
TGTGCCAGCAGTGACTCGAAAAGGGGTAGGACTGAAGCTTTCTTT CASSDSKRGRTEAFF - TRBJ1-1 TRBV6-4 -
TGCGCCAGCAGCTTGGCCCCTTTGGCAGACAATGAGCAGTTCTTC CASSLAPLADNEQFF - TRBJ2-1 TRBV5-1 -
TGTGCCAGCAGCCCCTGGCAGGGGGGGATCACTGAAGCTTTCTTT CASSPWQGGITEAFF once TRBJ1-1 TRBV28 TRBD1
TGCAGCGTCGCCCTGACAGGAGTCACTGAAGCTTTCTTT CSVALTGVTEAFF - TRBJ1-1 TRBV29-1 -
TGTGCCAGCAGCTTAAGGCAAGAGACCCAGTACTTC CASSLRQETQYF - TRBJ2-5 TRBV11-1 -
TGTGCCAGTAGTACGGTTTTGGCCCCTCTCGCAGAAAAACTGTTTTTT CASSTVLAPLAEKLFF - TRBJ1-4 TRBV19 -
TGTGCCACCAGCAGAGATCTAGCGGGGGCCTACGAGCAGTACTTC CATSRDLAGAYEQYF - TRBJ2-7 TRBV15 TRBD2
TGTGCCAGCAGTTACGAGACTAGCGGAGAATACACAGATACGCAGTATTTT CASSYETSGEYTDTQYF - TRBJ2-3 TRBV6-2/TRBV6-3 TRBD2
TGTGCCAGCAGTTCAAAGGGGCTTTCTTACAATGAGCAGTTCTTC CASSSKGLSYNEQFF - TRBJ2-1 TRBV6-6 -